These 6 T cell receptor beta chains share one sample of origin, sequenced in a study of Graves' ophthalmopathy and Graves' hyperthyroidism. Scientists amplified the TCR beta CDR3 regions from RNA transcripts. A first-round RT-PCR used HTBI primers, followed by a second-round multiplex PCR. TCRdb used MiXCR to reprocess the multiplex PCR reads, holding one entry per CDR3 protein. The sample records 900,000 to 1,200,000 distinct CDR3 sequences, roughly two fifths being singletons. Input material: peripheral blood or thyroid tissue (not recorded which). The origin of the receptors is an adult man with Graves' hyperthyroidism.

The rearrangement links TRBV29-1 to TRBJ2-5; D unresolved. This CDR3 region has 10 residues. The germline V gene has CDR1 SQVTM and CDR2 ANQGSEA. Trimming took off 6 bases at V and 7 bases at J, with 9 bases between the two ends. The CDR3 loop reads CSVDYWTQYF. DNA for the CDR3: TGCAGCGTCGATTACTGGACCCAGTACTTC.

The chain carries TRBV6-6 and TRBJ1-2, with 7 bases matching TRBD1. J lost 4 bases, V lost 4 bases, and 6 bases had no gene match. Looked up from germline, CDR1 is MNHNY and CDR2 is SVGAGI (reference sequence). The CDR3 extends over 14 amino acids. CDR3: CASSLWDRPYGYTF. CDR3 nucleotides: TGTGCCAGCAGTTTATGGGACAGACCCTATGGCTACACCTTC.

This clonotype has only a few counts. The chain is built from TRBV19 and TRBJ1-5, with a tentative D call TRBD1 (6 bases). In germline, CDR1 is LNHDA, CDR2 SQIVND (reference sequence). CDR3 size: 14 residues. Trimming left V 11 bases short and J 3 bases short, with 17 bases between. CDR3 nucleotide sequence: TGTGCCGGCCTCGACAGGAAATACAATCAGCCCCAGCATTTT. This encodes CAGLDRKYNQPQHF.

This chain uses TRBV6-1 with TRBJ2-5, with D perhaps assigned TRBD1 or TRBD2 (7 bases each). CDR1 MNHNS and CDR2 SASEGT come from the germline V gene. Trimming stripped 4 bases from V and 5 bases from J, with 17 bases between. This CDR3 region has 15 residues. DNA for the CDR3: TGTGCCAGCAGTGGGGGGACTACACAGGGGGAGACCCAGTACTTC. Amino acid sequence: CASSGGTTQGETQYF.

This clonotype was counted many times. The chain employs TRBV9 and TRBJ2-7; the D gene is possibly TRBD2 (5 bases). CDR3 length: 15 residues. The germline V gene encodes CDR1 SGDLS and CDR2 YYNGEE. The V and J ends lost 0 bases and 3 bases respectively, with 13 bases between them. DNA of the CDR3: TGTGCCAGCAGCGTAGCCCCGGGAACCCTCTACGAGCAGTACTTC. Its protein is CASSVAPGTLYEQYF. The full variable domain, with the rest looked up from reference TRBV9 and TRBJ2-7, is DSGVTQTPKHLITATGQRVTLRCSPRSGDLSVYWYQQSLDQGLQFLIQYYNGEERAKGNILERFSAQQFPDLHSELNLSSLELGDSALYFCASSVAPGTLYEQYFGPGTRLTVT.

On this clonotype: Given a much more abundant clone one base away, this may be a read error. The chain uses TRBV5-1 and TRBJ2-2; D gene uncertain. CDR3 size: 13 residues. Germline V gene lookup returns CDR1 SGHRS and CDR2 YFSETQ. In nucleotides, the CDR3 is TGCGCCAACAGCTTCATGGACACCGGGGAGCTGTTTTTT. Encoded protein: CANSFMDTGELFF. The full variable domain, with the rest looked up from reference TRBV5-1 and TRBJ2-2, is KAGVTQTPRYLIKTRGQQVTLSCSPISGHRSVSWYQQTPGQGLQFLFEYFSETQRNKGNFPGRFSGRQFSNSRSEMNVSTLELGDSALYLCANSFMDTGELFFGEGSRLTVL.